This T cell receptor (beta chain) was obtained from a study of response to subunit inactivated influenza vaccine. Findings and caveats of the study: The study's authors posited that every seasonal influenza vaccination enlists few new T cells.

Trimming at V came to 10 bases and at J to 5 bases, leaving 7 bases not matched to a gene. This CDR3 has 14 amino acids. TCRdb reprocessed the RT-PCR reads with MiXCR, giving one entry per CDR3 protein. This sample yields 500,000 to 600,000 distinct CDR3 sequences, of which about 11% are seen a single time; 10% belongs to the top ten. This clonotype was observed a few times. What it binds is unknown. Here the sequenced sample was PBMCs from blood, taken on the day of vaccination. This TCR came from a man over 45 who received an inactivated influenza vaccine. This chain joins TRBV12-3 or TRBV12-4 and TRBJ2-2; 10 bases align to TRBD2. CDR3 residues: CATRGLADTGELFF. As DNA, the CDR3 is TGTGCCACCCGAGGACTAGCGGATACCGGGGAGCTGTTTTTT.